A selection of T cell receptor beta chains follows, all from one sample in a study of blood T cell repertoires in COVID-19. Sequencing was performed with immunoSEQ multiplex PCR; in TCRdb, only in-frame clones are kept and a portion is missing. The table shows some 360,000 clones, with 88% occurring only once. Material for sequencing was PBMCs or T cells enriched from blood (not recorded which). The receptors here all came from a woman aged 25 to 39 who had been exposed to COVID-19. Each CDR3 is given with its conserved first and last residue. The order of the fields is V gene, clone size, J gene, D gene, CDR3 DNA, CDR3 protein. A D gene is named only where the DNA matches it firmly. Expanded clones are given a class, and other clones once, few, many or no size at all.

TRBV7-9	-	TRBJ1-6	TRBD1	TGTGCCAGCGGTACAGGGGGAGGTTCACCCCTCCACTTT	CASGTGGGSPLHF
TRBV15	-	TRBJ2-1	TRBD2	TGTGCCACGTCCGGGACTAGGACGGGCAATGAGCAGTTCTTC	CATSGTRTGNEQFF
TRBV9	-	TRBJ2-3	TRBD2	TGTGCCAGCAGCGTAGCTCAGGGACTAGCGGGAGCTGTAGATACGCAGTATTTT	CASSVAQGLAGAVDTQYF
TRBV6-5	once	TRBJ2-7	-	TGTGCCAGCAGGGCAGGGGAACGGTACGAGCAGTACTTC	CASRAGERYEQYF
TRBV6-5	-	TRBJ1-6	-	TGTGCCAGCACCCTGGTACAGGGTTCACCCCTCCACTTT	CASTLVQGSPLHF
TRBV12-3/TRBV12-4	-	TRBJ2-7	-	TGTGCCAGCAGTTTAGGACCGGGAGAGCAGTACTTC	CASSLGPGEQYF
TRBV6-5	once	TRBJ1-5	TRBD1	TGTGCCAGCAGTTGGGACAGGGATTCGAATCAGCCCCAGCATTTT	CASSWDRDSNQPQHF
TRBV5-1	-	TRBJ2-4	TRBD2	TGCGCCAGCAGCGCGCCCTTGGAGGGAGGGAACATTCAGTACTTC	CASSAPLEGGNIQYF
TRBV19	-	TRBJ1-5	TRBD1	TGTGCCAGTAGTTCCGGGACAGGCAATCAGCCCCAGCATTTT	CASSSGTGNQPQHF
TRBV28	-	TRBJ1-3	-	TGTGCCAGCAGTATCGGTGGAAACACCATATATTTT	CASSIGGNTIYF
TRBV11-2	-	TRBJ2-3	TRBD1	TGTGCCAGCACCATTGGACAGGGCAGCACAGATACGCAGTATTTT	CASTIGQGSTDTQYF
TRBV2	-	TRBJ2-7	TRBD1	TGTGCCAGCATCTGGGGACAGACTACCTACGAGCAGTACTTC	CASIWGQTTYEQYF
TRBV7-2	-	TRBJ1-5	TRBD1	TGTGCCAGCAGCCCGGACAGGGAGTATCAGCCCCAGCATTTT	CASSPDREYQPQHF
TRBV19	-	TRBJ2-7	TRBD2	TGTGCCAGCCATGCCGGGACTAGCGCCGAGCAGTACTTC	CASHAGTSAEQYF
TRBV2	-	TRBJ2-5	TRBD1	TGTGCCAGCTCGGGACAGCTACAAGAGACCCAGTACTTC	CASSGQLQETQYF
TRBV7-3	-	TRBJ1-1	-	TGTGCCAGCAGCTTAGGGAGGAACACTGAAGCTTTCTTT	CASSLGRNTEAFF
TRBV12-5	-	TRBJ2-1	-	TGTGCTAGTGGGCCGGGGGAGTGGATGGATGAGCAGTTCTTC	CASGPGEWMDEQFF
TRBV7-6	once	TRBJ2-7	-	TGTGCCAGCAGCTTAGGACACGGAACCTACGAGCAGTACTTC	CASSLGHGTYEQYF
TRBV30	once	TRBJ1-1	-	TGTGCCTGGAGTAATACAGGGTGGAACACTGAAGCTTTCTTT	CAWSNTGWNTEAFF
TRBV19	-	TRBJ2-5	TRBD1	TGTGCCAGTAGTACTGGGACAGGGTATGGGGAGACCCAGTACTTC	CASSTGTGYGETQYF
TRBV28	-	TRBJ1-2	-	TGTGCCAGCAGTTTTAAGGGGAAGTCAGGCTACACCTTC	CASSFKGKSGYTF
TRBV27	-	TRBJ1-5	-	TGTGCCAGCAGTTCTGTGACACTTGGCAATCAGCCCCAGCATTTT	CASSSVTLGNQPQHF
TRBV29-1	-	TRBJ2-7	TRBD1	TGCAGCGTCACAGGGGCCTACGAGCAGTACTTC	CSVTGAYEQYF
TRBV9	once	TRBJ2-2	TRBD1	TGTGCCAGCAGACCCCGACCCCTGGGACAGGGGGCCGGGGAGCTGTTTTTT	CASRPRPLGQGAGELFF
TRBV28	few	TRBJ2-7	TRBD2	TGTGCCAGCAGTTTAGCGGGAGACCCCTACGAGCAGTACTTC	CASSLAGDPYEQYF
TRBV12-3/TRBV12-4	-	TRBJ2-7	-	TGTGCCAGCAGTTCCCCCATCCGGGACGAGCAGTACTTC	CASSSPIRDEQYF